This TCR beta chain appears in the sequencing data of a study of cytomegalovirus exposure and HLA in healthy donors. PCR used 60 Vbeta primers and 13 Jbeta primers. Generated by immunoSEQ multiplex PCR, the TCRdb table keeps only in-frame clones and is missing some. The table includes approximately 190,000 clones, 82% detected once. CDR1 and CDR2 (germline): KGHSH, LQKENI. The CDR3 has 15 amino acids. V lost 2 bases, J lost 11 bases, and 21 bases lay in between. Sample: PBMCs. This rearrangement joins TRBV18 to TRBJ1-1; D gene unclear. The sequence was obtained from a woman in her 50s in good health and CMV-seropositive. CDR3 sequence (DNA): TGTGCCAGCTCACCAGGTTCCGGGGTGATAGATGGGGCTTTCTTT. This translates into CASSPGSGVIDGAFF.